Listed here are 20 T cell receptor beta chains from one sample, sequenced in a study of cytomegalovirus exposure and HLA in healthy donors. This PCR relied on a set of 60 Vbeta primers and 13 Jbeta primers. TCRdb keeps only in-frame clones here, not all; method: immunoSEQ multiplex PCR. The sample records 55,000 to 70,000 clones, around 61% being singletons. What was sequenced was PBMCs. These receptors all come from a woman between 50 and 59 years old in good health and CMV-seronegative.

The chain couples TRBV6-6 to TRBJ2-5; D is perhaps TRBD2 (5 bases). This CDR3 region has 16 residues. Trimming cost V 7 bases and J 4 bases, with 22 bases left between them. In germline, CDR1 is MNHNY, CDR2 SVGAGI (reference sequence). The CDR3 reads CASKAAGGLAVETQYF. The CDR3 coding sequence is TGTGCCAGCAAGGCTGCCGGCGGCCTAGCCGTAGAGACCCAGTACTTC.

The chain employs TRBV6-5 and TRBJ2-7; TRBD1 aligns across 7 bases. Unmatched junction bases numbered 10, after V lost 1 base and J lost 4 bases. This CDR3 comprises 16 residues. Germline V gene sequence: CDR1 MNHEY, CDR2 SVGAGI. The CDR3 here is CASSYFVGQQGYEQYF. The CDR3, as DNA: TGTGCCAGCAGTTACTTCGTGGGACAGCAAGGGTACGAGCAGTACTTC.

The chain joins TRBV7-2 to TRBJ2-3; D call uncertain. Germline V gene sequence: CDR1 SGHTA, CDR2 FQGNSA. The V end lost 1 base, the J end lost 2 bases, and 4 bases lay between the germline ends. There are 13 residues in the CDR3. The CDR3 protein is CASSLGPTDTQYF. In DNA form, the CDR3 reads TGTGCCAGCAGCTTAGGGCCCACAGATACGCAGTATTTT.

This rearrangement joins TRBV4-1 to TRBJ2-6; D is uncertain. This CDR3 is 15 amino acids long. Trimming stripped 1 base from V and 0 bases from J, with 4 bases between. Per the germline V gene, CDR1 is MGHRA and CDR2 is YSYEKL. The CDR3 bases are TGCGCCAGCAGCCAAGGTTACTCTGGGGCCAACGTCCTGACTTTC. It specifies CASSQGYSGANVLTF.

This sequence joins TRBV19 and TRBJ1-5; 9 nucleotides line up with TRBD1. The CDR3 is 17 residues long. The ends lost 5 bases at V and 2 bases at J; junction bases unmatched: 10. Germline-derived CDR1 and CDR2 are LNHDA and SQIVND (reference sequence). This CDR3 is CASSRRSDRGGNQPQHF. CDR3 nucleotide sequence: TGTGCCAGTAGTCGCCGCTCGGACAGGGGAGGCAATCAGCCCCAGCATTTT.

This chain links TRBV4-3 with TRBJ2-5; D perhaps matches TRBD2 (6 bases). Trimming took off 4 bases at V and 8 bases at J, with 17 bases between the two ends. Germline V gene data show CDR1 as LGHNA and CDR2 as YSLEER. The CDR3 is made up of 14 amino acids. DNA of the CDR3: TGCGCCAGCAGCCTCGGGGGTTTGGGGTCCACCCAGTACTTC. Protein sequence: CASSLGGLGSTQYF.

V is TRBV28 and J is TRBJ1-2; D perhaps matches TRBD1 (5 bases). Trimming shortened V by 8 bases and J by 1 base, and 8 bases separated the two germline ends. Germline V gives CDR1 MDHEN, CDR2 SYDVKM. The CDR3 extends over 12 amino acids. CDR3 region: CASHGHNYGYTF. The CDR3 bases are TGTGCCAGCCATGGACATAACTATGGCTACACCTTC.

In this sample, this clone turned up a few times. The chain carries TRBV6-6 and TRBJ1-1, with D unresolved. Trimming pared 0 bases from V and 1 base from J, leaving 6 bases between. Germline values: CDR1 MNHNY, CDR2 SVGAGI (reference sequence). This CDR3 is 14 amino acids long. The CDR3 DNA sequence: TGTGCCAGCAGTTACTCGGCGGGGAACACTGAAGCTTTCTTT. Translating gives CASSYSAGNTEAFF.

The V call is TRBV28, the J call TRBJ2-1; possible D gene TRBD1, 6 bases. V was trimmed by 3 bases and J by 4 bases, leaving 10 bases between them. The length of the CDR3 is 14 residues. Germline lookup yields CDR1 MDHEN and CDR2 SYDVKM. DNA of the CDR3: TGTGCCAGCAGTTTGGGACACCTTTACAATGAGCAGTTCTTC. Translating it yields CASSLGHLYNEQFF.

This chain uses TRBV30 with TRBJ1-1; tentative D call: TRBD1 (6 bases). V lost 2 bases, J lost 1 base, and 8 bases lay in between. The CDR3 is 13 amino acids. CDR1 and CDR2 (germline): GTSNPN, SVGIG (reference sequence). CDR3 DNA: TGTGCCTGGAGTACAGGGCCGAACACTGAAGCTTTCTTT. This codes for CAWSTGPNTEAFF.

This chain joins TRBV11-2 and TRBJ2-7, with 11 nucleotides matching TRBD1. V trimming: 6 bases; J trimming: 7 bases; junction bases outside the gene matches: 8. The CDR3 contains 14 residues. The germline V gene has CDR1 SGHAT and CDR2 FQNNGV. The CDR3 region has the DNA TGTGCCAGCAGGAGAGGACAGGGGGCGCGGGAGCAGTACTTC. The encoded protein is CASRRGQGAREQYF.

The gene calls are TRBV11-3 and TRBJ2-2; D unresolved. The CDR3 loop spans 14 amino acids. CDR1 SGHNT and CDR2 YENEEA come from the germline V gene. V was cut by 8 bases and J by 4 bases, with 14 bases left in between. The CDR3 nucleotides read TGTGCCAGCTGCCCCCGGTCCTCCACCGGGGAGCTGTTTTTT. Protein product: CASCPRSSTGELFF.

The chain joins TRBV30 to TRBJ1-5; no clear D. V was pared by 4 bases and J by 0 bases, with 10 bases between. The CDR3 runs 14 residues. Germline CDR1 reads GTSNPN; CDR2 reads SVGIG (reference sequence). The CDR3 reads CAWTETHSNQPQHF. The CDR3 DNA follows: TGTGCCTGGACGGAGACCCATAGCAATCAGCCCCAGCATTTT.

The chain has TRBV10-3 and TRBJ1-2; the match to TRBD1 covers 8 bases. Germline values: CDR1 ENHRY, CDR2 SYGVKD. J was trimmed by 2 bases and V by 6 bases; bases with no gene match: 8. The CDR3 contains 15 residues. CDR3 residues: CAIRAGRTGNYGYTF. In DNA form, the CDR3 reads TGTGCCATCAGAGCCGGGAGGACAGGGAACTATGGCTACACCTTC.

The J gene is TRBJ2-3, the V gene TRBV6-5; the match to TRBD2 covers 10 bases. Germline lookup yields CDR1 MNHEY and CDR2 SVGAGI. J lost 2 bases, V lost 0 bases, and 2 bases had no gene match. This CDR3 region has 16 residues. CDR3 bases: TGTGCCAGCAGTTACTCACTAGCGGGACACACAGATACGCAGTATTTT. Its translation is CASSYSLAGHTDTQYF.

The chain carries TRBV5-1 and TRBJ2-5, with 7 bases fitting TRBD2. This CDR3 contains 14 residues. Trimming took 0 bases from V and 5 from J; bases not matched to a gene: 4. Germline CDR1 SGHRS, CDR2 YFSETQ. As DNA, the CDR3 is TGCGCCAGCAGCTTGGCGGGGGGTGGGGAGACCCAGTACTTC. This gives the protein CASSLAGGGETQYF.

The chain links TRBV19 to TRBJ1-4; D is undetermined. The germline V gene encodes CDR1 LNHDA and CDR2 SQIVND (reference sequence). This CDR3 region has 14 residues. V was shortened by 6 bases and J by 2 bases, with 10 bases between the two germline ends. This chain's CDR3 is CASRERSTNEKLFF. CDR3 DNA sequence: TGTGCCAGTAGGGAGCGGAGTACTAATGAAAAACTGTTTTTT.

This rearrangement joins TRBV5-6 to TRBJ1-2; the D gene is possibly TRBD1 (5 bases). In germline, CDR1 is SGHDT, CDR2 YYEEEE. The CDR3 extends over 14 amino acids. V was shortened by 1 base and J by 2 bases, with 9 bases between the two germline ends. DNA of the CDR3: TGTGCCAGCAGCTTGCGGGGGACCAACTATGGCTACACCTTC. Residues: CASSLRGTNYGYTF.

CDR3 loop: CASSLASGVYEQYF. The DNA for the CDR3 is TGTGCCAGCAGCTTAGCTAGCGGGGTCTACGAGCAGTACTTC. V usage is TRBV7-2 and J usage is TRBJ2-5, with 8 bases fitting TRBD2. The J call is in doubt because the DNA end fits TRBJ2-7 better. The CDR3 extends over 14 amino acids. Germline V gene data show CDR1 as SGHTA and CDR2 as FQGNSA.

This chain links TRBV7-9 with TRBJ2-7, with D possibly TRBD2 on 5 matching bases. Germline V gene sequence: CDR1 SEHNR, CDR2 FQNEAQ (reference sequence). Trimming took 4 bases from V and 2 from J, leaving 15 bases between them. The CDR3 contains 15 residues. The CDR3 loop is CASSYKGPGTYEQYF. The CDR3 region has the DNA TGTGCCAGCAGCTACAAAGGACCGGGGACCTACGAGCAGTACTTC.